This paragraph covers one TCR beta chain sequence. This entry belongs to a study of blood T cell repertoires in COVID-19. About the study: PBMCs, B-cell-depleted T cells, or T cells provided the cDNA or gDNA that made up the material.

Clones were sequenced by immunoSEQ multiplex PCR, and TCRdb holds only the in-frame ones, with some missing. In the table there are roughly 250,000 clones, about 93% of which are singletons. The germline V gene encodes CDR1 MRHNA and CDR2 SNTAGT. After removal of 3 bases from V and 6 bases from J, the junction contained 9 bases not matched to a gene. The CDR3 totals 15 residues. The chain employs TRBV6-4 and TRBJ2-3; the match to TRBD1 covers 7 bases. This sequence was found in a man aged 25 to 45 with COVID-19, enrolled during active disease. Sequencing was performed on peripheral blood. CDR3 protein: CASSEGGRGGDTQYF. The CDR3 DNA is TGTGCCAGCAGTGAAGGGGGCAGAGGTGGGGATACGCAGTATTTT.